The 14 T cell receptor beta chains below come from one sample, sequenced in a study of T-cell memory formation after mild COVID-19. Each CDR3 protein is one row after TCRdb ran MiXCR on the 5' RACE reads. Counted here are approximately 390,000 distinct CDR3 sequences, 15% to 20% occurring once; the ten biggest clones make up under 25%. The source material was PBMCs or a T cell subset sorted from them (not recorded which). The receptor set was obtained from a man younger than 35 who had mild COVID-19 (a few samples of this study predate the infection). Cell type and time point are not known.

This clonotype was recorded many times. The chain has TRBV5-4 and TRBJ2-1; D remains unclear. With 6 bases removed from V and 7 bases from J, the gap between germline ends came to 14 bases. There are 13 residues in the CDR3. Per germline, CDR1 SGHNT and CDR2 YYREEE (reference sequence). The CDR3 nucleotides are TGTGCCAGCAAAACCCCCCCCGGGAATGAGCAGTTCTTC. It codes for CASKTPPGNEQFF.

This clonotype was picked up many times. The genes are TRBV7-9 and TRBJ2-1; possibly TRBD2 for D (7 bases). The CDR3 runs 16 residues. The V gene lost 5 bases and the J gene lost 4 bases, with 18 bases spanning the gap. CDR1 is SEHNR and CDR2 is FQNEAQ in the germline V gene (reference sequence). CDR3 DNA: TGTGCCAGCAGCCCCGGGGGGCTAGCAGTTTACAATGAGCAGTTCTTC. Its protein product is CASSPGGLAVYNEQFF.

The rearrangement joins TRBV4-3 to TRBJ2-7; 10 bases align to TRBD2. In germline, CDR1 is LGHNA, CDR2 YSLEER. Trimming cost V 0 bases and J 4 bases; bases outside gene matches: 9. This CDR3 is 17 amino acids long. Written as DNA, the CDR3 is TGCGCCAGCAGCCAAGATCTTAGGCTAGCGGGGGAGTACGAGCAGTACTTC. It yields the protein CASSQDLRLAGEYEQYF.

The genes are TRBV18 and TRBJ1-3, with D unclear. The V end lost 3 bases, the J end lost 0 bases, and 6 bases lay between the germline ends. This CDR3 has 14 residues. In germline, CDR1 is KGHSH, CDR2 LQKENI. CDR3 region: CASSPALSGNTIYF. The CDR3 nucleotides are TGTGCCAGCTCACCGGCCCTCTCTGGAAACACCATATATTTT.

This chain connects TRBV7-2 to TRBJ1-5; possibly TRBD1 for D (6 bases). CDR1 is SGHTA, CDR2 FQGNSA, per germline. Deletions cut 5 bases from V and 0 bases from J, with 20 bases between. The CDR3 has 18 residues. The CDR3 region has the DNA TGTGCCAGCAGCCCTCCCCCTCTCGGACAGAATAGCAATCAGCCCCAGCATTTT. Amino acid sequence: CASSPPPLGQNSNQPQHF. Full variable domain (rest looked up from reference TRBV7-2 and TRBJ1-5): GAGVSQSPSNKVTEKGKDVELRCDPISGHTALYWYRQSLGQGLEFLIYFQGNSAPDKSGLPSDRFSAERTGGSVSTLTIQRTQQEDSAVYLCASSPPPLGQNSNQPQHFGDGTRLSIL.

This clonotype has more than one count but fewer than ten. This sequence joins TRBV6-6 and TRBJ2-3; TRBD2 aligns across 7 bases. The V segment lost 10 bases and the J segment 5 bases; nucleotides outside the gene matches: 15. CDR3 length: 15 amino acids. The germline gives CDR1 MNHNY, CDR2 SVGAGI (reference sequence). This CDR3 is CATQHPRGDGDTQYF. As DNA, the CDR3 is TGTGCCACCCAACACCCACGGGGGGACGGAGATACGCAGTATTTT.

This chain joins TRBV7-9 and TRBJ2-2; no reliable D call. CDR1 is SEHNR, CDR2 FQNEAQ, per germline (reference sequence). Trimming took 2 bases from V and 6 from J, leaving 10 bases between them. The CDR3 is made up of 14 amino acids. The CDR3 region is CASSLTSLAGELFF. CDR3 DNA sequence: TGTGCCAGCAGCTTAACGAGCCTAGCCGGGGAGCTGTTTTTT.

The chain uses TRBV4-1 and TRBJ1-5; D may be TRBD1 (6 bases). From germline, CDR1 is MGHRA and CDR2 YSYEKL. Trimming stripped 4 bases from V and 4 bases from J, with 14 bases between. The CDR3 loop spans 15 amino acids. CDR3: CASSLRDKINQPQHF. The CDR3 nucleotides are TGCGCCAGCAGCCTCCGGGACAAGATTAATCAGCCCCAGCATTTT.

This clonotype was observed a handful of times. V gene TRBV19 combines with J gene TRBJ1-1; D is uncertain. V was shortened by 10 bases and J by 1 base, with 16 bases between the two germline ends. The germline gives CDR1 LNHDA, CDR2 SQIVND (reference sequence). The CDR3 sequence is 14 residues long. The CDR3 loop reads CATHLSTANTEAFF. The CDR3 DNA reads as TGTGCCACCCATCTATCGACGGCGAACACTGAAGCTTTCTTT.

The chain has TRBV6-1 and TRBJ2-7, with 7 nucleotides matching TRBD1. Looked up from germline, CDR1 is MNHNS and CDR2 is SASEGT. With V trimmed by 6 bases and J by 2 bases, 22 bases remained unmatched. CDR3 length: 19 amino acids. The CDR3 reads CASRPLIGGRAGATYEQYF. The CDR3 DNA reads as TGTGCCAGCAGACCCTTGATAGGGGGCAGGGCGGGCGCAACCTACGAGCAGTACTTC.

The chain links TRBV5-1 to TRBJ2-5, with 11 bases matching TRBD2. The germline V gene has CDR1 SGHRS and CDR2 YFSETQ. The CDR3 is made up of 15 amino acids. J gave up 5 bases and V 2 bases, and 5 bases lay outside the gene matches. The CDR3 nucleotides are TGCGCCAGCAGCTTTGTAGCGGGGGGGCCGGAGACCCAGTACTTC. It specifies CASSFVAGGPETQYF.

V usage is TRBV4-1 and J usage is TRBJ2-2; perhaps TRBD1 as D (5 bases). This CDR3 is 16 amino acids long. The germline gives CDR1 MGHRA, CDR2 YSYEKL. The V and J ends lost 4 bases and 0 bases respectively, with 12 bases between them. CDR3 amino acids: CASSPHKGTNTGELFF. In DNA form, the CDR3 reads TGCGCCAGCAGCCCCCATAAGGGGACGAACACCGGGGAGCTGTTTTTT.

The V gene is TRBV20-1, the J gene TRBJ2-3; TRBD1 agrees at 9 bases. J was trimmed by 2 bases and V by 5 bases; bases with no gene match: 14. The V gene's germline CDR1 is DFQATT and CDR2 SNEGSKA (reference sequence). The CDR3 contains 17 residues. The CDR3 region has the DNA TGCAGTGCTCCGGGACAGGGACGAAGGATTTTCACAGATACGCAGTATTTT. This sequence encodes CSAPGQGRRIFTDTQYF.

This clonotype was detected many times. The V gene is TRBV12-3 or TRBV12-4, the J gene TRBJ1-2, with 10 bases identical to TRBD1. This CDR3 is 13 amino acids long. V lost 4 bases and J lost 8; bases outside the gene matches: 4. CDR3 sequence: CASSSTGGRGYTF. Written as DNA, the CDR3 is TGTGCCAGCAGTTCGACAGGGGGCAGGGGCTACACCTTC.